Shown below are 27 T cell receptor beta chains from a single sample sequenced in a study of blood T cells in healthy people across ages. Sample-barcoded 5' priming and a J-beta primer mix drove a second PCR of roughly 7 to 11 cycles. TCRdb re-derived calls from the 5' RACE reads in MiXCR, one entry per CDR3 protein. The repertoire holds 1.5 million to 2 million distinct CDR3 sequences, with about 39% as singletons. The sequenced sample consisted of blood. Every receptor here comes from a human donor in good health.

This CDR3 reads CAIGASGGNQPQHF. The CDR3 DNA is TGTGCCATCGGGGCTTCGGGTGGCAATCAGCCCCAGCATTTT. The chain has TRBV10-3 and TRBJ1-5; perhaps TRBD1 as D (5 bases). CDR1 and CDR2 (germline): ENHRY, SYGVKD. The CDR3 length is 14 residues. Trimming left V 8 bases short and J 2 bases short, with 13 bases between.

The CDR3 DNA sequence: TGCAGTGCGCCCGCAGGGTCGTTAGGGGTGAACACTGAAGCTTTCTTT. This translates into CSAPAGSLGVNTEAFF. The chain has TRBV20-1 and TRBJ1-1, with D possibly being TRBD1 (5 bases). Trimming stripped 6 bases from V and 0 bases from J, with 20 bases between. CDR3 length equals 16 residues. Looked up from germline, CDR1 is DFQATT and CDR2 is SNEGSKA (reference sequence).

The chain combines TRBV7-9 with TRBJ2-1, with 9 positions matching TRBD1. The CDR3 covers 15 residues. Germline V gives CDR1 SEHNR, CDR2 FQNEAQ (reference sequence). Losses at the gene ends were 5 bases for V and 8 bases for J; bases not matched to a gene: 10. In nucleotides, the CDR3 is TGTGCCAGCAGCCGTCGAACAGGGGGCAGCGATGAGCAGTTCTTC. Translating it yields CASSRRTGGSDEQFF. The full variable domain, with the rest looked up from reference TRBV7-9 and TRBJ2-1, is DTGVSQNPRHKITKRGQNVTFRCDPISEHNRLYWYRQTLGQGPEFLTYFQNEAQLEKSRLLSDRFSAERPKGSFSTLEIQRTEQGDSAMYLCASSRRTGGSDEQFFGPGTRLTVL.

The J gene is TRBJ1-1, the V gene TRBV6-6; 10 bases map to TRBD1. Looked up from germline, CDR1 is MNHNY and CDR2 is SVGAGI (reference sequence). CDR3 length: 17 residues. Trimming at V came to 1 base and at J to 1 base, leaving 6 bases not matched to a gene. DNA of the CDR3: TGTGCCAGCAGTTACTGGTGGGACAGGGGTAAGAACACTGAAGCTTTCTTT. It is translated as CASSYWWDRGKNTEAFF.

The genes are TRBV20-1 and TRBJ2-1; no definite D call. CDR1 is DFQATT, CDR2 SNEGSKA, per germline (reference sequence). Trimming took off 3 bases at V and 6 bases at J, with 27 bases between the two ends. The CDR3 contains 18 residues. The CDR3 here is CSARILAGPKARCNEQFF. The DNA for the CDR3 is TGCAGTGCTAGGATCCTTGCCGGGCCAAAAGCTAGGTGCAATGAGCAGTTCTTC.

The rearrangement links TRBV20-1 to TRBJ1-1, with D possibly being TRBD1 (5 bases). The V gene's germline CDR1 is DFQATT and CDR2 SNEGSKA (reference sequence). Trimming took 0 bases from V and 7 from J, leaving 15 bases between them. The CDR3 loop spans 14 amino acids. This CDR3 reads CSARDSGSAVEAFF. The CDR3 DNA sequence: TGCAGTGCTAGAGACTCAGGGTCGGCAGTTGAAGCTTTCTTT.

This rearrangement joins TRBV14 to TRBJ2-7, with 8 bases that match TRBD1. Germline CDR1 reads SGHDN; CDR2 reads FVKESK. V was pared by 0 bases and J by 4 bases, with 8 bases of the junction left unmatched. The CDR3 totals 16 residues. CDR3 protein: CASSQDSQGAPYEQYF. DNA of the CDR3: TGTGCCAGCAGCCAAGATTCCCAGGGGGCCCCATACGAGCAGTACTTC.

This clonotype was detected only a few times. CDR3 in DNA: TGTGCCAGCAGTTCCCCCGGGACTAGCGGGGGAAAAAACATTCAGTACTTC. Translation: CASSSPGTSGGKNIQYF. The chain links TRBV12-3 or TRBV12-4 to TRBJ2-4; TRBD2 aligns across 14 bases. The CDR3 has 17 amino acids. The trim removed 4 bases at V and 4 bases at J, leaving 6 bases unmatched.

The chain recombines TRBV20-1 with TRBJ2-5; the D call may be TRBD1 or TRBD2 (5 bases each). Between the trimmed V and J ends, which lost 1 base and 7 bases, there was a span of 13 bases. From germline, CDR1 is DFQATT and CDR2 SNEGSKA (reference sequence). The CDR3 sequence is 13 residues long. The CDR3 loop is CSARVVVGGTQYF. Written as DNA, the CDR3 is TGCAGTGCTAGAGTTGTTGTTGGGGGGACCCAGTACTTC.

In DNA, the CDR3 is TGTGCCAGCAGTTTAGAAGGTGTAGACAGGGGTTTAGGAACTGAAGCTTTCTTT. This gives the protein CASSLEGVDRGLGTEAFF. The chain is built from TRBV12-3 or TRBV12-4 and TRBJ1-1; 8 nucleotides agree with TRBD1. Germline trimming cut 1 base from V and 5 bases from J; bases unmatched to any gene: 15. CDR3 length equals 18 residues.

V and J are TRBV20-1 and TRBJ2-4, with a possible D match to TRBD2 (6 bases). The J call may be incorrect, as the DNA end agrees better with TRBJ2-7. The CDR3 runs 13 residues. In germline, CDR1 is DFQATT, CDR2 SNEGSKA (reference sequence). The CDR3 nucleotides read TGCAGTGCTAGTCTGGGAGGAGTGGACGAGCAGTACTTC. Translating gives CSASLGGVDEQYF.

As regards this clonotype: One end of the junction is discordant with germline, which a read error may explain. V and J are TRBV7-2 and TRBJ1-5; TRBD1 matches 7 bases. Germline V gene data show CDR1 as SGHTA and CDR2 as FQGNSA. CDR3 length: 14 residues. The CDR3 DNA is TGTGCCAGCGGCTTGGCCCTAGGGGGCCAGCCCCAGCATTTT. Protein sequence: CASGLALGGQPQHF.

The chain recombines TRBV12-3 or TRBV12-4 with TRBJ1-1, with a weak D call TRBD1 (6 bases). V gave up 4 bases and J gave up 8 bases, with 17 bases separating them. The CDR3 extends over 14 amino acids. CDR3 residues: CASSSALGGREAFF. The DNA of the CDR3 is TGTGCCAGCAGTTCCGCCTTAGGGGGTCGAGAAGCTTTCTTT.

This clonotype was counted at least ten times. The DNA for the CDR3 is TGTGCCAGCATTAAGTGGGGGGATAGCTCCTACAATGAGCAGTTCTTC. Amino acids: CASIKWGDSSYNEQFF. The rearrangement links TRBV28 to TRBJ2-1, with D maybe TRBD2 (6 bases). CDR3 length equals 16 residues. Germline CDR1 is MDHEN and CDR2 is SYDVKM. Trimming took 7 bases from V and 0 from J, leaving 16 bases between them.

This clonotype has just one count. The rearrangement joins TRBV20-1 to TRBJ1-6, with D uncertain. Germline V gene data show CDR1 as DFQATT and CDR2 as SNEGSKA (reference sequence). The CDR3 is 13 residues long. V lost 6 bases and J lost 7, with 13 bases in between. The CDR3 spells CSAPSGGNSPLHF. DNA for the CDR3: TGCAGTGCCCCCTCGGGTGGGAATTCACCCCTCCACTTT.

The CDR3 region has the DNA TGTGCCAGCAGCCCGCAACACGACGGGGACTGGATTGAGCAGTTCTTC. Encoded protein: CASSPQHDGDWIEQFF. The rearrangement links TRBV7-8 to TRBJ2-1; TRBD2 is a possible D gene (6 bases). The germline V gene has CDR1 SGHVS and CDR2 FQNEAQ. Trimming took off 5 bases at V and 9 bases at J, with 23 bases between the two ends. The CDR3 is 16 amino acids.

This chain joins TRBV7-3 and TRBJ2-5; D is undetermined. The V end lost 2 bases, the J end lost 4 bases, and 14 bases lay between the germline ends. Germline V gives CDR1 SGHTA, CDR2 FQGTGA. The CDR3 totals 15 residues. This CDR3 is CASSLAGRAPETQYF. The CDR3 DNA follows: TGTGCCAGCAGCTTAGCTGGTCGGGCCCCAGAGACCCAGTACTTC. The complete variable domain, with remaining parts taken from reference TRBV7-3 and TRBJ2-5, reads GAGVSQTPSNKVTEKGKYVELRCDPISGHTALYWYRQSLGQGPEFLIYFQGTGAADDSGLPNDRFFAVRPEGSVSTLKIQRTERGDSAVYLCASSLAGRAPETQYFGPGTRLLVL.

This chain links TRBV29-1 with TRBJ2-5; 7 bases match TRBD1. The CDR3 has 15 residues. V was clipped by 0 bases and J by 5 bases; unmatched bases: 9. Germline V gene lookup returns CDR1 SQVTM and CDR2 ANQGSEA. The chain's CDR3 is CSVEDKRGHVETQYF. The CDR3 DNA is TGCAGCGTTGAAGATAAGAGGGGGCACGTGGAGACCCAGTACTTC.

In its sample, this clonotype was seen a few times. The V call is TRBV20-1, the J call TRBJ2-2, with 8 bases aligning to TRBD2. The CDR3 runs to 16 residues. Germline V gene lookup returns CDR1 DFQATT and CDR2 SNEGSKA (reference sequence). V dropped 5 bases and J dropped 8; count of bases not matched to a gene: 16. The CDR3 region is CSAEDLSGAGVGELFF. The CDR3 DNA is TGCAGTGCTGAAGATTTGTCGGGAGCGGGGGTGGGGGAGCTGTTTTTT.

The chain recombines TRBV6-6 with TRBJ2-7, with D maybe TRBD1 (6 bases). The CDR3 contains 14 residues. V lost 5 bases to trimming and J lost 4 bases, with 15 bases between them. Germline CDR1 MNHNY, CDR2 SVGAGI (reference sequence). The CDR3 spells CASSTVTGPYEQYF. CDR3 DNA: TGTGCCAGCAGTACGGTAACAGGGCCTTACGAGCAGTACTTC.

This clonotype has a handful of counts. This chain links TRBV7-6 with TRBJ2-1; D is perhaps TRBD1 (5 bases). V dropped 3 bases and J dropped 5 bases, with 14 bases sitting between them. This CDR3 comprises 15 residues. The germline gives CDR1 SGHVS, CDR2 FNYEAQ. The CDR3 DNA sequence: TGTGCCAGCAGCTTCCTCAGACAGCCCCACAATGAGCAGTTCTTC. The encoded protein is CASSFLRQPHNEQFF.

The gene calls are TRBV2 and TRBJ2-7; no definite D call. The V gene's germline CDR1 is SNHLY and CDR2 FYNNEI. This CDR3 contains 11 residues. Trimming pared 7 bases from V and 3 bases from J, leaving 7 bases between. The CDR3: CASTPGYEQYF. In nucleotides, the CDR3 is TGTGCCAGCACCCCGGGCTACGAGCAGTACTTC.

The chain uses TRBV4-3 and TRBJ2-2; D unclear. The CDR3 contains 15 residues. The V gene lost 0 bases and the J gene lost 6 bases, with 11 bases spanning the gap. Germline CDR1 and CDR2: LGHNA and YSLEER. CDR3 sequence: CASSQDLWGPGELFF. The CDR3 DNA sequence: TGCGCCAGCAGCCAAGATCTGTGGGGTCCCGGGGAGCTGTTTTTT.

V and J are TRBV7-2 and TRBJ1-2, with TRBD1 matching over 9 bases. The CDR3 is made up of 16 amino acids. J lost 6 bases, V lost 5 bases, and 13 bases had no gene match. The germline V gene has CDR1 SGHTA and CDR2 FQGNSA. In nucleotides, the CDR3 is TGTGCCAGCAGCCCCCAACCCAGTGGGACAGGGAATGGCTACACCTTC. It codes for CASSPQPSGTGNGYTF. The full variable domain, with the rest looked up from reference TRBV7-2 and TRBJ1-2, is GAGVSQSPSNKVTEKGKDVELRCDPISGHTALYWYRQSLGQGLEFLIYFQGNSAPDKSGLPSDRFSAERTGGSVSTLTIQRTQQEDSAVYLCASSPQPSGTGNGYTFGSGTRLTVV.

This rearrangement joins TRBV5-1 to TRBJ2-1; possible D gene TRBD2, 5 bases. The CDR3 has 14 amino acids. From germline, CDR1 is SGHRS and CDR2 YFSETQ. Trimming removed 0 bases from V and 8 bases from J, with 12 bases in between. In DNA form, the CDR3 reads TGCGCCAGCAGCTTGGGGGTATTCGGGGATGAGCAGTTCTTC. Translating it yields CASSLGVFGDEQFF.

The chain has TRBV4-2 and TRBJ1-2; D not resolved. The CDR3 has 14 residues. Germline values: CDR1 LGHNA, CDR2 YNFKEQ. Trimming pared 0 bases from V and 4 bases from J, leaving 9 bases between. This chain's CDR3 is CASSQEMSSYGYTF. The CDR3 DNA sequence: TGTGCCAGCAGCCAAGAGATGTCTAGCTATGGCTACACCTTC.

This clonotype was counted a single time. The rearrangement uses TRBV20-1 and TRBJ1-2; D gene unclear. The CDR3 is 11 amino acids. The germline V gene has CDR1 DFQATT and CDR2 SNEGSKA (reference sequence). V lost 0 bases to trimming and J lost 8 bases, with 7 bases between them. The DNA for the CDR3 is TGCAGTGCTAGAGATTGGAAAGGCTACACCTTC. Residues: CSARDWKGYTF.